The 14 T cell receptor beta chains below come from one sample, sequenced in a study of blood T cell repertoires in COVID-19. Assay: immunoSEQ multiplex PCR; the TCRdb copy retains only in-frame clones and omits some. The table includes 80,000 to 90,000 clones, under 90% detected once. The sample was peripheral blood. The receptors derive from a woman in her 70s with acute or convalescent COVID-19.

The chain is built from TRBV28 and TRBJ1-1; 9 nucleotides line up with TRBD1. Losses at the gene ends were 0 bases for V and 4 bases for J; bases not matched to a gene: 6. This CDR3 has 16 amino acids. The germline V gene encodes CDR1 MDHEN and CDR2 SYDVKM. The CDR3 coding sequence is TGTGCCAGCAGTTTATGGGGACAGGGAGTCGGCACTGAAGCTTTCTTT. This translates into CASSLWGQGVGTEAFF.

This clone has just a few counts. The rearrangement uses TRBV5-7 and TRBJ1-2, with D perhaps TRBD1 (5 bases). TRBV5-7 belongs to the ORF category, with a function that is uncertain. The length of the CDR3 is 14 residues. V lost 2 bases and J 5 bases, leaving 13 bases between the germline ends. The CDR3 DNA reads TGTGCCAGCAGCTTTGGACACCGGAGATATGGCTACACCTTC. As protein: CASSFGHRRYGYTF.

The chain couples TRBV3-1 (or the pseudogene TRBV3-2) to TRBJ2-5; D may be TRBD2 (5 bases). The germline V gene has CDR1 LGHDT and CDR2 YNNKEL (reference sequence). CDR3 length: 16 residues. With 4 bases removed from V and 0 bases from J, the gap between germline ends came to 15 bases. The CDR3 is CASSLPLAHNQETQYF. CDR3 nucleotides: TGTGCCAGCAGCCTACCGCTAGCACACAACCAAGAGACCCAGTACTTC.

V and J are TRBV19 and TRBJ1-4, with 10 bases matching TRBD1. This CDR3 comprises 17 residues. V gave up 6 bases and J gave up 2 bases; unmatched junction bases: 9. Germline V CDR1 and CDR2: LNHDA, SQIVND (reference sequence). The CDR3 protein is CASRRQGASLTNEKLFF. The CDR3 nucleotides are TGTGCCAGTAGACGACAGGGGGCCAGCTTGACTAATGAAAAACTGTTTTTT.

The rearrangement uses TRBV6-4 and TRBJ2-3, with D possibly TRBD2 on 5 matching bases. The CDR3 has 15 residues. Germline V gene sequence: CDR1 MRHNA, CDR2 SNTAGT. With 3 bases removed from V and 4 bases from J, the gap between germline ends came to 14 bases. This chain's CDR3 is CASSDTLRGADTQYF. CDR3 bases: TGTGCCAGCAGTGATACACTCCGGGGTGCAGATACGCAGTATTTT.

J is TRBJ2-1 and V is TRBV19; D may be TRBD1 (6 bases). Trimming stripped 6 bases from V and 4 bases from J, with 19 bases between. CDR1 LNHDA and CDR2 SQIVND come from the germline V gene (reference sequence). CDR3 size: 16 residues. CDR3 nucleotides: TGTGCCAGTAGCCTCGACCTCGGACAGACATACAATGAGCAGTTCTTC. As protein: CASSLDLGQTYNEQFF.

The chain is built from TRBV5-1 and TRBJ2-3; D is perhaps TRBD1 (6 bases). This CDR3 has 15 residues. Per germline, CDR1 SGHRS and CDR2 YFSETQ. V shed 3 bases and J shed 3 bases, with 14 bases lying between them. The chain's CDR3 is CASSSQGQGTDTQYF. The CDR3 DNA sequence: TGCGCCAGCAGCTCTCAGGGCCAGGGGACAGATACGCAGTATTTT.

The J gene is TRBJ1-2, the V gene TRBV27; 7 bases match TRBD1. The V gene end was trimmed by 6 bases and the J gene end by 4 bases; junction bases not matched to a gene: 8. The CDR3 loop spans 14 amino acids. Per germline, CDR1 MNHEY and CDR2 SMNVEV (reference sequence). Written as DNA, the CDR3 is TGTGCCAGCAGCAAGACAGGGTTCTCCTATGGCTACACCTTC. It is translated as CASSKTGFSYGYTF.

The chain carries TRBV19 and TRBJ1-5, with TRBD1 matching over 7 bases. The CDR3 covers 18 residues. V lost 3 bases and J lost 5; bases outside the gene matches: 16. The V gene's germline CDR1 is LNHDA and CDR2 SQIVND (reference sequence). The CDR3 sequence is CASSMSILGQGVDQPQHF. CDR3 in DNA: TGTGCCAGTAGTATGTCTATTCTCGGGCAGGGGGTGGATCAGCCCCAGCATTTT.

In its sample, this clone was seen once. The V and J genes are TRBV2 and TRBJ2-2; 8 nucleotides match TRBD1. The CDR3 has 15 amino acids. In germline, CDR1 is SNHLY, CDR2 FYNNEI. V shed 5 bases, J shed 0 bases, and the junction held 2 bases outside the gene matches. The CDR3 protein is CASSKQGANTGELFF. The CDR3 DNA sequence: TGTGCCAGCAGTAAACAGGGGGCGAACACCGGGGAGCTGTTTTTT.

This clone appeared a few times. The V gene is TRBV18, the J gene TRBJ2-2; D might be TRBD2 (6 bases). The ends were cut back, 3 bases at V and 4 bases at J, with 15 bases in the middle. The CDR3 spans 16 residues. CDR1 and CDR2 (germline): KGHSH, LQKENI. CDR3: CASSPTAPGVTGELFF. The CDR3 nucleotides read TGTGCCAGCTCACCTACCGCCCCGGGGGTCACCGGGGAGCTGTTTTTT.

V gene TRBV7-9 combines with J gene TRBJ2-1; D is undetermined. The CDR3 is 14 residues long. Germline V CDR1 and CDR2: SEHNR, FQNEAQ (reference sequence). V was pared by 7 bases and J by 8 bases, with 18 bases between. The CDR3 DNA is TGTGCCAGCACCCTATCCGGATCTAGTCATGAGCAGTTCTTC. The encoded protein is CASTLSGSSHEQFF.

This clone has only a few counts. CDR3 coding DNA: TGTGCCAGCAGCCCCTCAGCGGGGGCTAATTCACCCCTCCACTTT. This codes for CASSPSAGANSPLHF. The V call is TRBV3-1 (or the pseudogene TRBV3-2), the J call TRBJ1-6, with D possibly matching TRBD1 (6 bases). V shed 4 bases and J shed 6 bases, with 13 bases lying between them. Looked up from germline, CDR1 is LGHDT and CDR2 is YNNKEL (reference sequence). This CDR3 comprises 15 residues.

The chain joins TRBV27 to TRBJ2-1, with 12 bases that match TRBD2. Germline V gives CDR1 MNHEY, CDR2 SMNVEV (reference sequence). V lost 3 bases and J lost 0; bases outside the gene matches: 9. This CDR3 comprises 19 residues. CDR3 loop: CASSFGLAGSTFSYNEQFF. Written as DNA, the CDR3 is TGTGCCAGCAGTTTCGGACTAGCGGGGTCGACCTTCTCCTACAATGAGCAGTTCTTC.